The 18 T cell receptor beta chains listed next were all sequenced from one sample in a study of T cells after yellow fever vaccination. TCRdb ran MiXCR on the 5' RACE reads and lists one entry per CDR3 protein. Of some 340,000 distinct CDR3 sequences in the sample, roughly 4.3% were seen once. This sample comprised PBMCs, obtained 5 days after the yellow fever booster vaccination. All receptors derive from a man aged 18 to 30 who received the YFV17D yellow fever vaccine.

This clonotype was counted a few times. The chain carries TRBV27 and TRBJ2-2; no definite D call. CDR3 length equals 16 residues. With 1 base removed from V and 5 bases from J, the gap between germline ends came to 14 bases. Germline V CDR1 and CDR2: MNHEY, SMNVEV (reference sequence). CDR3 amino acids: CASSLFLGQRTGELFF. The DNA of the CDR3 is TGTGCCAGCAGTTTATTCTTGGGTCAGAGAACCGGGGAGCTGTTTTTT.

This clonotype was counted between two and nine times. The J gene is TRBJ2-1, the V gene TRBV25-1; D not certain. The length of the CDR3 is 15 residues. Trimming shortened V by 4 bases and J by 6 bases, and 16 bases separated the two germline ends. The germline CDR1 and CDR2 sequences are MGHDK and SYGVNS. In DNA form, the CDR3 reads TGTGCCAGCAGTGTTAAGAGACCGAGGAGCAATGAGCAGTTCTTC. It specifies CASSVKRPRSNEQFF.

The chain couples TRBV19 to TRBJ1-2, with a weak D call TRBD1 (6 bases). Germline CDR1 LNHDA, CDR2 SQIVND (reference sequence). V lost 5 bases to trimming and J lost 4 bases, with 17 bases between them. The CDR3 has 15 residues. CDR3 loop: CASSVFGGASYGYTF. The CDR3 DNA sequence: TGTGCCAGTAGTGTGTTCGGGGGGGCCAGCTATGGCTACACCTTC.

The table lists this clonotype with a few counts. The chain links TRBV2 to TRBJ2-3; a possible D gene is TRBD2 (5 bases). CDR3 length: 14 residues. V gave up 6 bases and J gave up 1 base, with 11 bases separating them. Germline values: CDR1 SNHLY, CDR2 FYNNEI. In DNA, the CDR3 is TGTGCCAGCAGGTCCCACGGGGGCACAGATACGCAGTATTTT. Translation gives CASRSHGGTDTQYF.

This rearrangement joins TRBV6-7 to TRBJ1-2; no clear D gene. TRBV6-7 is an open reading frame, and its role is uncertain. V was cut by 4 bases and J by 3 bases, with 9 bases left in between. This CDR3 has 13 amino acids. Written as DNA, the CDR3 is TGTGCCAGCAGTTCTGGAAGGGACTATGGCTACACCTTC. This codes for CASSSGRDYGYTF.

The rearrangement uses TRBV9 and TRBJ2-2, with 7 bases matching TRBD1. The CDR3 totals 15 residues. After removal of 3 bases from V and 2 bases from J, the junction contained 4 bases not matched to a gene. The germline V gene encodes CDR1 SGDLS and CDR2 YYNGEE. CDR3 sequence reads: CASSADRPNTGELFF. In nucleotides, the CDR3 is TGTGCCAGCAGCGCGGACAGGCCCAACACCGGGGAGCTGTTTTTT.

This clonotype was seen only a few times. V and J are TRBV5-1 and TRBJ2-7, with D perhaps being TRBD1 or TRBD2 (5 bases each). Germline assignment: CDR1 SGHRS and CDR2 YFSETQ. The V end lost 0 bases, the J end lost 6 bases, and 13 bases lay between the germline ends. This CDR3 is built from 14 residues. CDR3 in DNA: TGCGCCAGCAGCTTGGGGGGGACCGAGAGCGAGCAGTACGTC. Its translation is CASSLGGTESEQYV.

This clonotype was counted only a few times. The V gene is TRBV6-2 or TRBV6-3, the J gene TRBJ1-2, with a possible D match to TRBD1 (6 bases). The CDR3 length is 15 residues. The V gene lost 6 bases and the J gene lost 8 bases, with 22 bases spanning the gap. Germline-derived CDR1 and CDR2 are MNHEY and SVGEGT. In DNA form, the CDR3 reads TGTGCCAGCAGCCCCGACCTCGGACAGCTCAGGGGCTACACCTTC. It yields the protein CASSPDLGQLRGYTF.

There are many counts of this clonotype. This chain uses TRBV12-3 or TRBV12-4 with TRBJ2-2, with 8 bases identical to TRBD2. J gave up 6 bases and V 6 bases, and 6 bases lay outside the gene matches. This CDR3 is 14 amino acids long. For the CDR3, the DNA is TGTGCCAGCAGCCAAGGACTAGCCTCCGGGGAGCTGTTTTTT. This gives the protein CASSQGLASGELFF.

This rearrangement joins TRBV19 to TRBJ2-5; D is perhaps TRBD2 (5 bases). This CDR3 has 15 amino acids. Per the germline V gene, CDR1 is LNHDA and CDR2 is SQIVND (reference sequence). V was clipped by 4 bases and J by 7 bases, with 19 bases between them. Written as DNA, the CDR3 is TGTGCCAGTAGTACCCTTCGGGAAGAGACGGGGACCCAGTACTTC. Its protein is CASSTLREETGTQYF.

The rearrangement links TRBV18 to TRBJ1-1, with D tentatively TRBD1 (5 bases). CDR3 length: 13 residues. Germline V gene lookup returns CDR1 KGHSH and CDR2 LQKENI. V was shortened by 6 bases and J by 5 bases, with 13 bases between the two germline ends. The CDR3: CASSNREGTEAFF. In DNA form, the CDR3 reads TGTGCCAGCTCCAACCGAGAGGGGACTGAAGCTTTCTTT. The full variable domain, completed using reference TRBV18 and TRBJ1-1, is NAGVMQNPRHLVRRRGQEARLRCSPMKGHSHVYWYRQLPEEGLKFMVYLQKENIIDESGMPKERFSAEFPKEGPSILRIQQVVRGDSAAYFCASSNREGTEAFFGQGTRLTVV.

The rearrangement joins TRBV4-3 to TRBJ2-3; D is unresolved. Trimming pared 3 bases from V and 5 bases from J, leaving 15 bases between. The CDR3 extends over 15 amino acids. Germline assignment: CDR1 LGHNA and CDR2 YSLEER. Written as DNA, the CDR3 is TGCGCCAGCAGCCAGTCAGTTAACGCCGGAGATACGCAGTATTTT. Protein sequence: CASSQSVNAGDTQYF.

The CDR3 here is CASSLNSFGETQYF. The CDR3 bases are TGCGCCAGCAGCTTGAATAGCTTCGGGGAGACCCAGTACTTC. The chain carries TRBV5-1 and TRBJ2-5; D not resolved. The germline V and J ends were trimmed by 1 base and 5 bases, with 12 bases remaining between them. The CDR3 is 14 amino acids. CDR1 and CDR2 from the germline V gene are SGHRS and YFSETQ.

This clonotype showed up just a few times. The chain uses TRBV6-2 or TRBV6-3 and TRBJ1-2; no clear D. Germline V gene data show CDR1 as MNHEY and CDR2 as SVGEGT. Trimming left V 0 bases short and J 5 bases short, with 19 bases between. This CDR3 has 17 amino acids. CDR3 bases: TGTGCCAGCAGTTACTCGTCCTTGCACTCGGGAATTTATGGCTACACCTTC. It encodes CASSYSSLHSGIYGYTF.

The chain recombines TRBV29-1 with TRBJ2-3; 9 bases are shared with TRBD2. Trimming removed 4 bases from V and 4 bases from J; junction bases left unmatched: 6. CDR1 and CDR2 (germline): SQVTM, ANQGSEA. The CDR3 sequence is 14 residues long. The CDR3 DNA reads TGCAGCGTTGTTTTAGCGGGGGCCGCAGATACGCAGTATTTT. Translating gives CSVVLAGAADTQYF.

This clonotype was observed at least ten times. The CDR3 nucleotides read TGTGCCAGCAGCCAGGGATCTTCCTACGAGCAGTACTTC. Protein: CASSQGSSYEQYF. The chain combines TRBV9 with TRBJ2-7; D perhaps matches TRBD1 (5 bases). Germline V lookup: CDR1 SGDLS, CDR2 YYNGEE. Trimming pared 4 bases from V and 1 base from J, leaving 9 bases between. CDR3 length equals 13 residues.

This clonotype was seen repeatedly, ten times or more. V gene TRBV11-2 combines with J gene TRBJ2-1; D uncertain. This CDR3 contains 13 residues. The germline V and J ends were trimmed by 5 bases and 5 bases, with 10 bases remaining between them. Germline-derived CDR1 and CDR2 are SGHAT and FQNNGV. The CDR3 loop is CASSQARHNEQFF. The DNA of the CDR3 is TGTGCCAGCAGCCAGGCGCGTCACAATGAGCAGTTCTTC.

A few counts support this clonotype. The genes are TRBV7-2 and TRBJ2-7; 8 bases agree with TRBD2. This CDR3 contains 14 residues. Germline CDR1 SGHTA, CDR2 FQGNSA. The trim removed 7 bases at V and 7 bases at J, leaving 12 bases unmatched. Written as DNA, the CDR3 is TGTGCCAGCACGGGGGGGACCTCAGGGAGGGAGCAGTACTTC. Protein sequence: CASTGGTSGREQYF.